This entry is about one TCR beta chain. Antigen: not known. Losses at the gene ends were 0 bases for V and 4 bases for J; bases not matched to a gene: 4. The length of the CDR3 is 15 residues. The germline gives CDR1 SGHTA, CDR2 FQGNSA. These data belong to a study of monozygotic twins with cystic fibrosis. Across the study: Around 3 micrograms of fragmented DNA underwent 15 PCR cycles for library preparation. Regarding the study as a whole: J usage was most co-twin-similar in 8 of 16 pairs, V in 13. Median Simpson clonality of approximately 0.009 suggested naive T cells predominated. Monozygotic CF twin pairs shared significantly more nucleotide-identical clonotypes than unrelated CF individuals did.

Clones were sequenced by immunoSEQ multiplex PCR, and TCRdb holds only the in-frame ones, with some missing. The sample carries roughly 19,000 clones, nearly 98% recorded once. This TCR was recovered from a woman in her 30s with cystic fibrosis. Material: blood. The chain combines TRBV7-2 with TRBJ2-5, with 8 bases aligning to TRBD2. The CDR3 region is CASSLASSGAETQYF. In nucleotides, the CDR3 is TGTGCCAGCAGCTTAGCGAGTAGCGGGGCAGAGACCCAGTACTTC.